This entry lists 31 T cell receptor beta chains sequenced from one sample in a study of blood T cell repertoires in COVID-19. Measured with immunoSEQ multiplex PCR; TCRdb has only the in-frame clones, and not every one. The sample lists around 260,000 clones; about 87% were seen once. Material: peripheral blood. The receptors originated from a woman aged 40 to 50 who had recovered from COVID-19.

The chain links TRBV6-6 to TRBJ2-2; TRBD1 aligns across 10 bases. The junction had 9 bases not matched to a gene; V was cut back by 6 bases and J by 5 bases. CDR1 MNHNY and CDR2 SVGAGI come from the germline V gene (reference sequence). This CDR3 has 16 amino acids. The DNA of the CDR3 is TGTGCCAGCAGGCCCCTGGGACAGGGGAAGACCGGGGAGCTGTTTTTT. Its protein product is CASRPLGQGKTGELFF.

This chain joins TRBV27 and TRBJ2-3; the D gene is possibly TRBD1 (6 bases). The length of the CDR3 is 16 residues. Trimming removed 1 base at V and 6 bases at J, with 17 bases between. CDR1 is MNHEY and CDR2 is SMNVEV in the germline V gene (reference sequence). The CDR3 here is CASSLFAGATGDTQYF. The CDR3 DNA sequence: TGTGCCAGCAGTTTATTCGCAGGGGCCACGGGGGATACGCAGTATTTT.

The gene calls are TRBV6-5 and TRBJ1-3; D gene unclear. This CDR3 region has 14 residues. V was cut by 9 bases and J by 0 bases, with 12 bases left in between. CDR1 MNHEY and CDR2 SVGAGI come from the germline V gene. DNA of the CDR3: TGTGCCAGTAGCAGATGGAGCTCTGGAAACACCATATATTTT. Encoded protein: CASSRWSSGNTIYF.

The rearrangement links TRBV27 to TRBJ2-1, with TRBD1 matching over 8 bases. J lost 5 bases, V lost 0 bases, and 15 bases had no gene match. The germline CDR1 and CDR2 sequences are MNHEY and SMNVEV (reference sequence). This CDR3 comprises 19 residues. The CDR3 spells CASSLSPGLWTGRDNEQFF. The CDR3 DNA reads TGTGCCAGCAGTTTATCCCCTGGTCTCTGGACAGGGAGAGACAATGAGCAGTTCTTC.

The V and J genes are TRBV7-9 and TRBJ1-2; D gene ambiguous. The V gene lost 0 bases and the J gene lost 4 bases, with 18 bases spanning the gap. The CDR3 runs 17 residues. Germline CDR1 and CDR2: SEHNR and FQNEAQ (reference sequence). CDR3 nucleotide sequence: TGTGCCAGCAGCTTAGCCCACGGCCGGGGATCCAGCTATGGCTACACCTTC. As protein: CASSLAHGRGSSYGYTF.

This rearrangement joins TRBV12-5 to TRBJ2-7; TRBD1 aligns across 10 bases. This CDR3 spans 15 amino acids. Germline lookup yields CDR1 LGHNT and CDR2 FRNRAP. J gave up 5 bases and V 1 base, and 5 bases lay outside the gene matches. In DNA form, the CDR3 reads TGTGCTAGTGGTTTGGGACAGGGGGCCCGCGACGAGCAGTACTTC. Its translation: CASGLGQGARDEQYF.

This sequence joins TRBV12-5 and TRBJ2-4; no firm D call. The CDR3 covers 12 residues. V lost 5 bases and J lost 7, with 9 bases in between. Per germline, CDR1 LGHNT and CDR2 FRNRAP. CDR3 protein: CASGLGPNIQYF. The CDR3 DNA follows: TGTGCTAGTGGTCTCGGTCCGAACATTCAGTACTTC.

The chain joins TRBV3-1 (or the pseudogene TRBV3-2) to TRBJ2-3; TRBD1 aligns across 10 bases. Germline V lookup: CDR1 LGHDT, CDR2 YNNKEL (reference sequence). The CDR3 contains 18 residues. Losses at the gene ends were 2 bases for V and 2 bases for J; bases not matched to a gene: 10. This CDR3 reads CASSQMVTGGIATDTQYF. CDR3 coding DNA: TGTGCCAGCAGCCAAATGGTGACAGGGGGCATCGCCACAGATACGCAGTATTTT.

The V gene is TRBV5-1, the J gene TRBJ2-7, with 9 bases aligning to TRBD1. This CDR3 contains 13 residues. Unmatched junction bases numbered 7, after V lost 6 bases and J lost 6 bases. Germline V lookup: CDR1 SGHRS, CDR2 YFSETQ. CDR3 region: CASNDRGGSEQYF. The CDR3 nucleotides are TGCGCCAGCAACGACAGGGGGGGAAGCGAGCAGTACTTC.

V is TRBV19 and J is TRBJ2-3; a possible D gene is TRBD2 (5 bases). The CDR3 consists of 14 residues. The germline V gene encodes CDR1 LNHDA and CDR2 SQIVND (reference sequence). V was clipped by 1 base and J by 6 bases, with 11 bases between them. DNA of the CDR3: TGTGCCAGTAGTATAGTGTTCGGCGGGGATACGCAGTATTTT. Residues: CASSIVFGGDTQYF.

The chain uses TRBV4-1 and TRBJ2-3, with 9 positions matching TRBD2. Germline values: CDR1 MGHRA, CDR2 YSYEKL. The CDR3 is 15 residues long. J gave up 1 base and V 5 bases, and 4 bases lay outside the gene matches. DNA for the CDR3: TGCGCCAGCAGCGCTAGCGGGGTGGGCACAGATACGCAGTATTTT. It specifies CASSASGVGTDTQYF.

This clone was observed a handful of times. The CDR3 loop reads CASSPQGSSPLHF. The CDR3 bases are TGTGCCAGCAGCCCACAGGGAAGCTCACCCCTCCACTTT. This chain links TRBV11-2 with TRBJ1-6; maybe TRBD1 (6 bases). The CDR3 contains 13 residues. CDR1 is SGHAT, CDR2 FQNNGV, per germline. V was shortened by 5 bases and J by 10 bases, with 12 bases between the two germline ends.

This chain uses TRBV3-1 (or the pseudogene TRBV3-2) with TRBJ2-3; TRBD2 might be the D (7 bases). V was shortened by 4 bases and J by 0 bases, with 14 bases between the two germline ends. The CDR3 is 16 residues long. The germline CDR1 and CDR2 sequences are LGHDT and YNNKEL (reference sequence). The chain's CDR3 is CASSRGLAASTDTQYF. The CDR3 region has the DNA TGTGCCAGCAGCCGGGGGCTAGCGGCTAGCACAGATACGCAGTATTTT.

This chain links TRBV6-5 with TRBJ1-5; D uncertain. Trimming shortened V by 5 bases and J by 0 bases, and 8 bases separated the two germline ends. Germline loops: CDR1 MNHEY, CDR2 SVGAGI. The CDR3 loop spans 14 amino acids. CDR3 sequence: CASSTGYSNQPQHF. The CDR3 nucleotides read TGTGCCAGCAGTACGGGGTATAGCAATCAGCCCCAGCATTTT.

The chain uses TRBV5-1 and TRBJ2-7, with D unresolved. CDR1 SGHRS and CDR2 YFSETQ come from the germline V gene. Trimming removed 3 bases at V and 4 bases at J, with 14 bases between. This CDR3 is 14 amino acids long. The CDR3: CASSYRGNSYEQYF. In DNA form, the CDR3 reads TGCGCCAGCAGCTATCGAGGTAACTCGTACGAGCAGTACTTC.

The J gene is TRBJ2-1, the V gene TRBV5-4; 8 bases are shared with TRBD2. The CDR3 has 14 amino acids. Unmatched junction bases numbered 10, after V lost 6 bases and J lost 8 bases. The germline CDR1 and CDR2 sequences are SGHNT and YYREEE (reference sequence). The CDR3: CASIPGGAFHEQFF. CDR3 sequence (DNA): TGTGCCAGCATTCCCGGGGGGGCCTTCCATGAGCAGTTCTTC.

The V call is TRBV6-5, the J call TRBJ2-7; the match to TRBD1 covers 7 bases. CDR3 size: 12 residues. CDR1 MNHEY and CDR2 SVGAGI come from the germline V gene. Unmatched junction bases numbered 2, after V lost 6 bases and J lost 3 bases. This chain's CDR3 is CASRQGNYEQYF. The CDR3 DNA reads TGTGCCAGCAGACAGGGGAACTACGAGCAGTACTTC.

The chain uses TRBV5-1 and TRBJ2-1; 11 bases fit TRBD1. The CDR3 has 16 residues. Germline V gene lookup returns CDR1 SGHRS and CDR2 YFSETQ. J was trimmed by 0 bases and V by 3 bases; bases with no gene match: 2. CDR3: CASSWGTGGSYNEQFF. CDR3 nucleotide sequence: TGCGCCAGCAGCTGGGGGACAGGGGGCTCCTACAATGAGCAGTTCTTC.

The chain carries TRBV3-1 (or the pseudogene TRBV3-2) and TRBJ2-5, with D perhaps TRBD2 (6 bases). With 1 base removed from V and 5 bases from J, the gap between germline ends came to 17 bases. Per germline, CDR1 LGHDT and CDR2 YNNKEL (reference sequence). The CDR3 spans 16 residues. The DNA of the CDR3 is TGTGCCAGCAGCCAAGCCGGGACTTTTTCTGGGGAGACCCAGTACTTC. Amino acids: CASSQAGTFSGETQYF.

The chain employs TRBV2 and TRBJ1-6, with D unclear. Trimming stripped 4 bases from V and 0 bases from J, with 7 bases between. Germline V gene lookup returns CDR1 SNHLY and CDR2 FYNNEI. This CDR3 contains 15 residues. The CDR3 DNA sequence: TGTGCCAGCAGTGCTAGGAGCTCCTATAATTCACCCCTCCACTTT. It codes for CASSARSSYNSPLHF. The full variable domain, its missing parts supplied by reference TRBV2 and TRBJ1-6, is EPEVTQTPSHQVTQMGQEVILRCVPISNHLYFYWYRQILGQKVEFLVSFYNNEISEKSEIFDDQFSVERPDGSNFTLKIRSTKLEDSAMYFCASSARSSYNSPLHFGNGTRLTVT.

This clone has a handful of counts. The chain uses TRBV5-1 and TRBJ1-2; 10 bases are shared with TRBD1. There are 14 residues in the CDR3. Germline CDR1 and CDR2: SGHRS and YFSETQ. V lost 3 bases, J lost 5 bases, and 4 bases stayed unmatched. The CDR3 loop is CASSSRDRGYGYTF. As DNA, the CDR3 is TGCGCCAGCAGCTCTCGGGACAGGGGTTATGGCTACACCTTC.

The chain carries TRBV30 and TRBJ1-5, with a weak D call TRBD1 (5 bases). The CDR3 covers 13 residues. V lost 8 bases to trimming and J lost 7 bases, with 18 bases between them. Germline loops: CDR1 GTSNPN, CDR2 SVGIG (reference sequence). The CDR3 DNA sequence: TGTGCCCTAAGCTGGGCAGGGAAACAGCCCCAGCATTTT. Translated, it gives CALSWAGKQPQHF.

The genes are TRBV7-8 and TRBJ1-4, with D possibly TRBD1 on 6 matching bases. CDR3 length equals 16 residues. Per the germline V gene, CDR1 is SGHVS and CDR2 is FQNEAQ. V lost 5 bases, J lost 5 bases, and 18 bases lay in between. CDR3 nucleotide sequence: TGTGCCAGCAGCCCATTTGCGGGGGCCGCAAATGAAAAACTGTTTTTT. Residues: CASSPFAGAANEKLFF.

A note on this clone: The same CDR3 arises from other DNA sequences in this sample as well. The CDR3 sequence is CASSLAGGATDTQYF. The CDR3 coding sequence is TGTGCCAGCAGCTTAGCGGGGGGCGCCACAGATACGCAGTATTTT. The rearrangement joins TRBV5-6 to TRBJ2-3; 9 bases line up with TRBD2. There are 15 residues in the CDR3. CDR1 and CDR2 from the germline V gene are SGHDT and YYEEEE. Trimming removed 2 bases from V and 2 bases from J; junction bases left unmatched: 3. The full variable domain, with the rest looked up from reference TRBV5-6 and TRBJ2-3, is DAGVTQSPTHLIKTRGQQVTLRCSPKSGHDTVSWYQQALGQGPQFIFQYYEEEERQRGNFPDRFSGHQFPNYSSELNVNALLLGDSALYLCASSLAGGATDTQYFGPGTRLTVL.

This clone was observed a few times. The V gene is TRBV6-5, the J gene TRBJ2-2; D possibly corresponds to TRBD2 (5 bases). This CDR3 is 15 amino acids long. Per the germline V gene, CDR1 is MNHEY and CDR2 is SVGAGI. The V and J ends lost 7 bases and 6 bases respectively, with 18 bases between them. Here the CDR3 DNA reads TGTGCCAGCACCCCCCGGGGTCCGAGCTCCGGGGAGCTGTTTTTT. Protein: CASTPRGPSSGELFF.

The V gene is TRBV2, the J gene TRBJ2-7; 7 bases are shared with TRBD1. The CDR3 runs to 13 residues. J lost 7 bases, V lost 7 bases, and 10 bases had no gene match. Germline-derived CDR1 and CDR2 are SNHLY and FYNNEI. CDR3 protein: CASTVDREWEQYF. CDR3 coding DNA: TGTGCCAGCACCGTAGACAGGGAATGGGAGCAGTACTTC.

CDR3 loop: CASSPGGEILNTEAFF. As DNA, the CDR3 is TGTGCCAGCAGCCCCGGGGGAGAGATACTGAACACTGAAGCTTTCTTT. The chain carries TRBV5-4 and TRBJ1-1, with TRBD1 as a possible D gene (5 bases). Germline V CDR1 and CDR2: SGHNT, YYREEE (reference sequence). V gave up 4 bases and J gave up 0 bases, with 16 bases separating them. The CDR3 contains 16 residues.

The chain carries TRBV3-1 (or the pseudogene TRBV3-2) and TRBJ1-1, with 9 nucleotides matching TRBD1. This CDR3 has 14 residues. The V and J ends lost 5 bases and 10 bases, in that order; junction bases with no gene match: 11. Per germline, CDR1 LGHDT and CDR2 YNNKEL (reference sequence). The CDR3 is CASSARDREGAAFF. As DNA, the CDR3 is TGTGCCAGCAGCGCCCGGGACAGGGAGGGTGCAGCTTTCTTT.

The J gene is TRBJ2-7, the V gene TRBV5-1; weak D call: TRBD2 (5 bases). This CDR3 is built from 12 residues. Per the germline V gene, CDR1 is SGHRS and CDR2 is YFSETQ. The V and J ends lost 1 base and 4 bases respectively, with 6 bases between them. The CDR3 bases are TGCGCCAGCAGCTTGAGAGGGTACGAGCAGTACTTC. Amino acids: CASSLRGYEQYF.

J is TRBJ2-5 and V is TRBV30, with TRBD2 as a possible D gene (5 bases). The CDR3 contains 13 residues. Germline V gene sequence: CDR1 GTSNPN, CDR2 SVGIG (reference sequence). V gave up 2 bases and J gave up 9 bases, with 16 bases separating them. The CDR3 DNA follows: TGTGCCTGGAGTTGGACCGCTTCCGGGGCCCAGTACTTC. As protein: CAWSWTASGAQYF.

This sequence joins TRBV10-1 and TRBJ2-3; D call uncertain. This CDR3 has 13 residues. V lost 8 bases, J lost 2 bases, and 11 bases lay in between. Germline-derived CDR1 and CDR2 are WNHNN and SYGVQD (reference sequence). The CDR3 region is CASRTRYTDTQYF. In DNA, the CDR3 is TGCGCCAGCCGAACGAGATACACAGATACGCAGTATTTT.